This T cell receptor (beta chain) was identified in a study of blood T cell repertoires in COVID-19. Across the study: Collection of acute and convalescent COVID-19 samples took place in the United States, Italy and Spain.

Some clones are missing from TCRdb's copy, which holds only in-frame ones; the method was immunoSEQ multiplex PCR. The sample contains around 73,000 clones, approximately 83% of which appear only once. This CDR3 comprises 13 residues. V gave up 3 bases and J gave up 1 base, with 7 bases separating them. The clonotype originates from a woman in her sixties or seventies with acute or convalescent COVID-19. Sequenced input: peripheral blood. The chain joins TRBV5-3 to TRBJ1-2; TRBD1 is a possible D gene (5 bases). TRBV5-3 is reported as an ORF; its role is uncertain. In DNA form, the CDR3 reads TGTGCCAGAAGCTGGGGCCGTAACTATGGCTACACCTTC. Its translation: CARSWGRNYGYTF.